This TCR beta chain was obtained from a study of a mutant IDH1 vaccine in newly diagnosed glioma. Study context: Scheduled for weeks 1, 3, 5, 7, 11, 15, 19 and 23, eight vaccinations were given to patients. Whole-study results and caveats: Immune responses arising from the vaccine appeared in 90% to 95% of patients.

Sequencing was performed with immunoSEQ multiplex PCR; in TCRdb, only in-frame clones are kept and a portion is missing. Here the sample spans tens of thousands of clones, about four fifths being singletons. The time point was: week 11, during vaccination. Vaccination used 300 ug of mutant IDH1 20-mer peptide per dose, with topical imiquimod. Donors' newly diagnosed IDH1-mutant WHO grade 3 or 4 astrocytomas lacked nuclear ATRX. This clone came up once. Its specificity is unknown. The source material was PBMCs, sampled from a glioma patient whose treatment included an IDH1 peptide vaccine. The TCR was taken from a woman in her forties or fifties with glioma.

DNA for the CDR3: TGTGCCAGCAGCCGAGGACGGGCGCGGAATTCACCCCTCCACTTT. Translation: CASSRGRARNSPLHF. The genes are TRBV6-5 and TRBJ1-6; no firm D call. V lost 6 bases, J lost 7 bases, and 16 bases lay in between. CDR1 and CDR2 (germline): MNHEY, SVGAGI. CDR3 length equals 15 residues.